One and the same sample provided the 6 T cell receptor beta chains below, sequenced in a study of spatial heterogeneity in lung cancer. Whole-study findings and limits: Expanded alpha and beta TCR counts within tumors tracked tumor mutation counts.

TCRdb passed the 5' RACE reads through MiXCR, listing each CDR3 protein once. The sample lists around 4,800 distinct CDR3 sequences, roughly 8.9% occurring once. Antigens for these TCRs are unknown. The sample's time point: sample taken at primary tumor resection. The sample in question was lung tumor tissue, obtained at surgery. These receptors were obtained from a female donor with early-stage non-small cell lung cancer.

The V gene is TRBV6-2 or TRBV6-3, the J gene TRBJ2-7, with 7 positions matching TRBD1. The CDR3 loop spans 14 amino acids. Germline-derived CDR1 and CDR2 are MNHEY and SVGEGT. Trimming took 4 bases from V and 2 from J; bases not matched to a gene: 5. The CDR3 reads CASSSGTATYEQYF. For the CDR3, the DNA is TGTGCCAGCAGTTCCGGGACAGCAACCTACGAGCAGTACTTC.

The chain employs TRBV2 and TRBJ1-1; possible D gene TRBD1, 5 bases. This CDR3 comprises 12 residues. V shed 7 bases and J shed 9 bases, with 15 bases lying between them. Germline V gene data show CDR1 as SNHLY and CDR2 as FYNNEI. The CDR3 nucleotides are TGTGCCAGCATCCCCGGACATCCCCAAGCTTTCTTT. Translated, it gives CASIPGHPQAFF.

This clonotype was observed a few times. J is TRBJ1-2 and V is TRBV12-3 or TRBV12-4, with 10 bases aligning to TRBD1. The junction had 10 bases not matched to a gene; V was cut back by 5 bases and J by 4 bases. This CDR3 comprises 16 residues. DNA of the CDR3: TGTGCCAGCAGTATCAACTGGGACAGGGGCGGCTATGGCTACACCTTC. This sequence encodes CASSINWDRGGYGYTF.

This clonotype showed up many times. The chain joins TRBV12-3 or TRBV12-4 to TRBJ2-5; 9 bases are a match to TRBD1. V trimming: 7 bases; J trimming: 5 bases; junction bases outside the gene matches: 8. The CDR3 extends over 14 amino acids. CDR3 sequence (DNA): TGTGCCAGCACCTCGGGACAGGGAAGGGAGACCCAGTACTTC. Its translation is CASTSGQGRETQYF.

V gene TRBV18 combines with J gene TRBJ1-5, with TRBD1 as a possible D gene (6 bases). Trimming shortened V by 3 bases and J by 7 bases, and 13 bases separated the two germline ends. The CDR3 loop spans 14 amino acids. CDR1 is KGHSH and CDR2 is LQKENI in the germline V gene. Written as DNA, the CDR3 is TGTGCCAGCTCACCCACAGGGTTCAACCAGCCCCAGCATTTT. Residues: CASSPTGFNQPQHF. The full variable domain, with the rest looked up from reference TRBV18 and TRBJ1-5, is NAGVMQNPRHLVRRRGQEARLRCSPMKGHSHVYWYRQLPEEGLKFMVYLQKENIIDESGMPKERFSAEFPKEGPSILRIQQVVRGDSAAYFCASSPTGFNQPQHFGDGTRLSIL.

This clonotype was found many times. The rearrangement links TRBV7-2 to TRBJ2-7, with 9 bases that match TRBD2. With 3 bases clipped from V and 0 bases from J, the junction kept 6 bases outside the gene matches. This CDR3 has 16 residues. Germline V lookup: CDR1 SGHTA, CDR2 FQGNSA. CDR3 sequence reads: CASSLLAGSFSYEQYF. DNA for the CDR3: TGTGCCAGCAGCTTGCTAGCGGGGTCCTTCTCCTACGAGCAGTACTTC.